The 11 T cell receptor beta chains listed next were all sequenced from one sample in a study of cytomegalovirus exposure and HLA in healthy donors. With 60 Vbeta and 13 Jbeta primers, the PCR was carried out. Here immunoSEQ multiplex PCR was the method, and the copy in TCRdb shows in-frame clones only, minus some. The sample records over 200,000 clones, roughly 79% being singletons. What was sequenced was PBMCs. The receptor source for this set is a male donor in good health and CMV-seronegative.

V usage is TRBV7-9 and J usage is TRBJ1-1; D unclear. The CDR3 has 13 amino acids. Germline CDR1 and CDR2: SEHNR and FQNEAQ (reference sequence). V lost 5 bases to trimming and J lost 6 bases, with 13 bases between them. CDR3 sequence: CASSPWENAEAFF. CDR3 DNA: TGTGCCAGCAGCCCATGGGAGAATGCTGAAGCTTTCTTT.

This clone was found once. V and J are TRBV10-3 and TRBJ1-3; D may be TRBD1 (5 bases). Trimming cost V 6 bases and J 0 bases, with 18 bases left between them. The CDR3 is made up of 17 amino acids. Germline CDR1 is ENHRY and CDR2 is SYGVKD. The CDR3 nucleotides read TGTGCCATCAGAGATTCGGGACTAGGGCCCTCTGGAAACACCATATATTTT. This sequence encodes CAIRDSGLGPSGNTIYF.

This clone was seen a few times. The chain has TRBV6-1 and TRBJ1-2, with D perhaps TRBD1 (5 bases). The CDR3 has 14 residues. Germline V CDR1 and CDR2: MNHNS, SASEGT. With 0 bases removed from V and 5 bases from J, the gap between germline ends came to 10 bases. The CDR3 reads CASSEAGQSYGYTF. The CDR3 nucleotides are TGTGCCAGCAGTGAAGCGGGGCAGAGTTATGGCTACACCTTC.

The chain recombines TRBV7-9 with TRBJ2-7; D gene ambiguous. V was pared by 5 bases and J by 3 bases, with 5 bases between. Germline-derived CDR1 and CDR2 are SEHNR and FQNEAQ (reference sequence). The CDR3 consists of 11 residues. The CDR3 bases are TGTGCCAGCAGCACCTACTACGAGCAGTACTTC. It is translated as CASSTYYEQYF.

This clone was seen only once. The chain links TRBV7-3 to TRBJ2-2; 11 nucleotides align to TRBD2. Germline CDR1 is SGHTA and CDR2 is FQGTGA. CDR3 length: 16 residues. J lost 6 bases, V lost 5 bases, and 8 bases had no gene match. The DNA of the CDR3 is TGTGCCAGCAGCCCATTAGCGGGAGGGCGTCCCGGGGAGCTGTTTTTT. Translated: CASSPLAGGRPGELFF. Filled out from reference TRBV7-3 and TRBJ2-2, the complete variable domain reads GAGVSQTPSNKVTEKGKYVELRCDPISGHTALYWYRQSLGQGPEFLIYFQGTGAADDSGLPNDRFFAVRPEGSVSTLKIQRTERGDSAVYLCASSPLAGGRPGELFFGEGSRLTVL.

This chain connects TRBV18 to TRBJ1-1; D is undetermined. V dropped 5 bases and J dropped 1 base, with 8 bases sitting between them. CDR1 KGHSH and CDR2 LQKENI come from the germline V gene. The CDR3 runs 13 residues. Here the CDR3 reads CASSSQSNTEAFF. CDR3 bases: TGTGCCAGCTCATCTCAGTCGAACACTGAAGCTTTCTTT.

This rearrangement joins TRBV19 to TRBJ1-5; TRBD1 agrees at 7 bases. The CDR3 runs 16 residues. Germline CDR1 and CDR2: LNHDA and SQIVND (reference sequence). The ends lost 5 bases at V and 7 bases at J; junction bases unmatched: 14. The CDR3 protein is CASSAGRRQGSQPQHF. CDR3 nucleotide sequence: TGTGCCAGTAGTGCTGGAAGGAGACAGGGAAGCCAGCCCCAGCATTTT.

The chain carries TRBV7-9 and TRBJ2-7; TRBD1 aligns across 8 bases. Germline trimming cut 4 bases from V and 5 bases from J; bases unmatched to any gene: 7. Germline loops: CDR1 SEHNR, CDR2 FQNEAQ (reference sequence). The CDR3 contains 14 residues. The CDR3 bases are TGTGCCAGCAGCTCGACAGGGGAGTCCCACGAGCAGTACTTC. Protein: CASSSTGESHEQYF.

This sequence joins TRBV10-3 and TRBJ2-5; TRBD1 agrees at 8 bases. The CDR3 runs to 15 residues. Germline CDR1 and CDR2: ENHRY and SYGVKD. J lost 3 bases, V lost 2 bases, and 5 bases had no gene match. CDR3 DNA: TGTGCCATCAGTGAGGGCCAGGGGGCTAAAGAGACCCAGTACTTC. Translated, it gives CAISEGQGAKETQYF.

V gene TRBV18 combines with J gene TRBJ1-5; a weak D match, TRBD1 (5 bases). V lost 4 bases to trimming and J lost 4 bases, with 11 bases between them. Germline-derived CDR1 and CDR2 are KGHSH and LQKENI. This CDR3 region has 14 residues. CDR3 in amino acids: CASSQRGLNQPQHF. CDR3 sequence (DNA): TGTGCCAGCTCACAACGGGGGTTGAATCAGCCCCAGCATTTT.

The chain couples TRBV19 to TRBJ1-1, with 7 positions matching TRBD1. The germline V gene encodes CDR1 LNHDA and CDR2 SQIVND (reference sequence). Unmatched junction bases numbered 13, after V lost 5 bases and J lost 7 bases. This CDR3 comprises 15 residues. This chain's CDR3 is CASSDPLRTGHEAFF. The DNA of the CDR3 is TGTGCCAGTAGTGACCCTCTTAGGACAGGACATGAAGCTTTCTTT.